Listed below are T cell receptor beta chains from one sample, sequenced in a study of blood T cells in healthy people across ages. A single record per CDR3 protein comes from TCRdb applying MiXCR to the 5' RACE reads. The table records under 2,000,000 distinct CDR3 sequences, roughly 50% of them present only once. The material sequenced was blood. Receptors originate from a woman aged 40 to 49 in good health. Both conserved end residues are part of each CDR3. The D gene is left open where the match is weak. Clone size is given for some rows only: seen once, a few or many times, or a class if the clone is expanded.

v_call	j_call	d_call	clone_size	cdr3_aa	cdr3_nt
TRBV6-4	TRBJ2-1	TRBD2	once	CASSRLAGGLGKQFF	TGTGCCAGCAGTCGACTAGCGGGGGGGCTTGGTAAGCAGTTCTTC
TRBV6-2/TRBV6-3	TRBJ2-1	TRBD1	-	CASSSPDRGSYNEQFF	TGTGCCAGCAGTTCACCGGACAGGGGCTCCTACAATGAGCAGTTCTTC
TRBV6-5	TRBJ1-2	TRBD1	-	CASSKTPGGNYGYTF	TGTGCCAGCAGTAAAACCCCAGGGGGTAACTATGGCTACACCTTC
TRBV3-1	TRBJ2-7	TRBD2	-	CASSQDTAWGTSGGVPPYEQYF	TGTGCCAGCAGCCAAGATACAGCGTGGGGGACTAGCGGGGGGGTCCCTCCCTACGAGCAGTACTTC
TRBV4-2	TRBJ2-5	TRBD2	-	CASSLTGTSGTETQYF	TGTGCCAGCAGCCTCACCGGGACTAGCGGCACAGAGACCCAGTACTTC
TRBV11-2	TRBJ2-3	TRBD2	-	CASSPGLAGGPTSTDTQYF	TGTGCCAGCAGCCCTGGGCTAGCGGGGGGGCCGACTAGCACAGATACGCAGTATTTT
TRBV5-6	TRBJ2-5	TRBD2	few	CASSSGLERETQYF	TGTGCCAGCAGCTCTGGACTAGAAAGGGAGACCCAGTACTTC
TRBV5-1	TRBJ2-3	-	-	CASSWPNGSVGAVPDTQYF	TGCGCCAGCAGCTGGCCGAACGGTTCGGTAGGGGCGGTACCAGATACGCAGTATTTT
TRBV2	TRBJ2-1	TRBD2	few	CASRGGLADNEQFF	TGTGCCAGCAGGGGAGGACTAGCGGACAATGAGCAGTTCTTC
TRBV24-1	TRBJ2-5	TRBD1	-	CATSDHRTGPPETQYF	TGTGCCACCAGTGATCACAGGACAGGGCCTCCGGAGACCCAGTACTTC
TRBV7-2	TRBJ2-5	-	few	CASSLIHWRETQYF	TGTGCCAGCAGCTTAATCCACTGGCGAGAGACCCAGTACTTC
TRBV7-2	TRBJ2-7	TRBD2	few	CASSLGSTSGGYEQYF	TGTGCCAGCAGCTTAGGCTCGACTAGCGGTGGATACGAGCAGTACTTC
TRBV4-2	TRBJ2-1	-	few	CASSQGGHDNEQFF	TGTGCCAGCAGCCAAGGGGGTCACGACAATGAGCAGTTCTTC
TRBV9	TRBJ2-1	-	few	CASSVGIAAGDEQFF	TGTGCCAGCAGCGTAGGGATTGCAGCGGGCGATGAGCAGTTCTTC
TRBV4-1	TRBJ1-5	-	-	CASSQVAGTSHQPQHF	TGCGCCAGCAGCCAAGTCGCGGGGACTAGTCATCAGCCCCAGCATTTT
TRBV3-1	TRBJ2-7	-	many	CASSQGGYAYEQYF	TGTGCCAGCAGCCAAGGGGGTTACGCCTACGAGCAGTACTTC
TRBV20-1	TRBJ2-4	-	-	CSAGPRDIQYF	TGCAGTGCCGGGCCTAGGGACATTCAGTACTTC
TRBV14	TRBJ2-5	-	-	CASSQDYMETQYF	TGTGCCAGCAGCCAAGACTACATGGAGACCCAGTACTTC
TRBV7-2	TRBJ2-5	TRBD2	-	CASSSRTSGGSGTQYF	TGTGCCAGCAGCTCCCGGACTAGCGGGGGGTCCGGGACCCAGTACTTC
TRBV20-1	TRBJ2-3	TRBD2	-	CSATPDLAGARGDTQYF	TGCAGTGCCACCCCAGACTTAGCGGGGGCCCGCGGAGATACGCAGTATTTT
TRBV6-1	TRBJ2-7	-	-	CASAEVLGTVSSYEQYF	TGTGCCAGCGCAGAGGTACTCGGGACGGTAAGCTCCTACGAGCAGTACTTC
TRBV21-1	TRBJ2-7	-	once	CASSKKEVVYEQYF	TGTGCCAGCAGCAAGAAGGAGGTAGTCTACGAGCAGTACTTC
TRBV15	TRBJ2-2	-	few	CATSNYGAEELFF	TGTGCCACCAGCAACTACGGAGCGGAGGAGCTGTTTTTT
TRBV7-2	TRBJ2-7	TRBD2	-	CASSFTGLAGSYEQYF	TGTGCCAGCAGCTTCACGGGACTAGCGGGGTCCTACGAGCAGTACTTC
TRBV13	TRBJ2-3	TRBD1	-	CASSVRTGDPSTDTQYF	TGTGCCAGCAGCGTTCGGACAGGAGATCCTAGCACAGATACGCAGTATTTT
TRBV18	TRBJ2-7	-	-	CASSPKSYEQYF	TGTGCCAGCTCACCAAAGAGTTACGAGCAGTACTTC
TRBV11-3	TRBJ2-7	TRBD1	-	CASSLGERQGDEQYF	TGTGCCAGCAGCTTAGGCGAACGACAGGGCGACGAGCAGTACTTC
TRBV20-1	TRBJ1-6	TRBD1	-	CSALNTGALLNSPLHF	TGCAGTGCTCTGAATACAGGGGCCCTCCTCAATTCACCCCTCCACTTT
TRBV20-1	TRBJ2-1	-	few	CSARDLREGNNEQFF	TGCAGTGCTAGAGATTTGCGAGAGGGGAACAATGAGCAGTTCTTC
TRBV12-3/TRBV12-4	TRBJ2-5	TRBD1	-	CVSSLLKTGAKQETQYF	TGTGTCAGCAGCTTATTAAAGACAGGGGCCAAGCAAGAGACCCAGTACTTC
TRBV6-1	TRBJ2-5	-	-	CASSVRGGQGGFQETQYF	TGTGCCAGCAGCGTAAGGGGGGGCCAGGGAGGGTTCCAAGAGACCCAGTACTTC
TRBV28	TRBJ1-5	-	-	CASSETTSSNQPQHF	TGTGCCAGCAGTGAAACGACATCTAGCAATCAGCCCCAGCATTTT
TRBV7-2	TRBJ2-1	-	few	CASSFRRGGGSNEQFF	TGTGCCAGCAGCTTCCGCCGAGGGGGGGGGTCCAATGAGCAGTTCTTC
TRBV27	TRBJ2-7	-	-	CASSTQRSSSYEQYF	TGTGCCAGCAGTACCCAAAGGTCGAGCTCCTACGAGCAGTACTTC
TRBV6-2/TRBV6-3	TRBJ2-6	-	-	CASRRVLFSGANVLTF	TGTGCCAGTCGCAGGGTTTTATTCTCTGGGGCCAACGTCCTGACTTTC
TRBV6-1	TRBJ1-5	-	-	CASREIGQPQHF	TGTGCCAGCAGAGAAATCGGCCAGCCCCAGCATTTT
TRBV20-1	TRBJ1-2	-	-	CSAFRQRQNYGYTF	TGCAGTGCTTTCCGACAGCGTCAGAACTATGGCTACACCTTC
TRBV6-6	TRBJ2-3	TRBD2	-	CASSYSGRGGTDTQYF	TGTGCCAGCAGTTACTCAGGGCGGGGGGGCACAGATACGCAGTATTTT
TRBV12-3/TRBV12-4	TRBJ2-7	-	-	CASSLAQGSDEQYF	TGTGCCAGCAGTTTAGCCCAGGGGTCGGACGAGCAGTACTTC
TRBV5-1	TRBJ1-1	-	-	CASSLEAPAMNTEAFF	TGCGCCAGCAGCTTGGAAGCGCCAGCTATGAACACTGAAGCTTTCTTT
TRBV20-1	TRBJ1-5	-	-	CSARDSPNQPQHF	TGCAGTGCTAGAGACAGCCCGAATCAGCCCCAGCATTTT
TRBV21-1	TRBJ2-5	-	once	CASSKEEKIETQYF	TGTGCCAGCAGCAAAGAAGAGAAGATAGAGACCCAGTACTTC
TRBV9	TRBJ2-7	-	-	CASSVGDSSSYEQYF	TGTGCCAGCAGCGTAGGGGATTCTTCATCCTACGAGCAGTACTTC
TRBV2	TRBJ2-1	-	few	CASRTPPSVLNDNEQFF	TGTGCCAGCAGAACTCCCCCTTCGGTTCTGAATGACAATGAGCAGTTCTTC
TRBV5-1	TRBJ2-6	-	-	CASSSRDRANVLTF	TGCGCCAGCAGCTCGAGGGACAGGGCCAACGTCCTGACTTTC
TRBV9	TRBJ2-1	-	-	CASSGHPGEAHDNEQFF	TGTGCCAGCAGCGGCCACCCGGGGGAGGCCCATGACAATGAGCAGTTCTTC